Listed here are 23 T cell receptor beta chains from one sample, sequenced in a study of blood T cell repertoires in COVID-19. Generated by immunoSEQ multiplex PCR, the TCRdb table keeps only in-frame clones and is missing some. The sample lists roughly 250,000 clones, roughly 80% seen once, with under 5% in the top ten. Specimen: peripheral blood. These receptors were collected from a man aged 45-65 years with active or convalescent COVID-19.

V usage is TRBV29-1 and J usage is TRBJ2-5, with 8 bases lining up with TRBD1. The CDR3 covers 13 residues. J was trimmed by 3 bases and V by 3 bases; bases with no gene match: 3. Germline lookup yields CDR1 SQVTM and CDR2 ANQGSEA. The CDR3 region is CSVEWTGKETQYF. The DNA for the CDR3 is TGCAGCGTTGAGTGGACAGGGAAAGAGACCCAGTACTTC.

This chain uses TRBV18 with TRBJ2-1; TRBD2 matches 10 bases. V lost 0 bases, J lost 0 bases, and 8 bases stayed unmatched. Germline V CDR1 and CDR2: KGHSH, LQKENI. The CDR3 contains 19 residues. CDR3 protein: CASSPPILAGLSSYNEQFF. The CDR3 DNA is TGTGCCAGCTCACCACCGATACTAGCGGGGCTAAGCTCCTACAATGAGCAGTTCTTC.

This chain connects TRBV10-3 to TRBJ2-1; a weak D match, TRBD2 (7 bases). With 8 bases removed from V and 5 bases from J, the gap between germline ends came to 13 bases. This CDR3 has 13 residues. CDR1 and CDR2 from the germline V gene are ENHRY and SYGVKD. CDR3 DNA: TGTGCCATCTGGCGGGGGCCTAACAATGAGCAGTTCTTC. Its translation is CAIWRGPNNEQFF.

The V gene is TRBV7-3, the J gene TRBJ2-1; a weak D match, TRBD2 (6 bases). Germline V gives CDR1 SGHTA, CDR2 FQGTGA. V was shortened by 0 bases and J by 4 bases, with 16 bases between the two germline ends. CDR3 length equals 17 residues. The chain's CDR3 is CASSLTRVGGPYNEQFF. CDR3 nucleotide sequence: TGTGCCAGCAGCTTAACGAGGGTGGGGGGACCTTACAATGAGCAGTTCTTC.

This chain uses TRBV30 with TRBJ1-3; possibly TRBD1 for D (5 bases). V was clipped by 2 bases and J by 6 bases, with 11 bases between them. The germline V gene encodes CDR1 GTSNPN and CDR2 SVGIG (reference sequence). CDR3 length: 13 residues. The CDR3 protein is CAWSSGRENTIYF. CDR3 bases: TGTGCCTGGAGTTCAGGGCGTGAAAACACCATATATTTT.

As DNA, the CDR3 is TGTGCCAGCAGTGATCCTTCCGGGACACCGAATCAGCCCCAGCATTTT. Its protein product is CASSDPSGTPNQPQHF. The rearrangement joins TRBV6-1 to TRBJ1-5, with D perhaps matching TRBD1 (6 bases). There are 16 residues in the CDR3. Per the germline V gene, CDR1 is MNHNS and CDR2 is SASEGT. V lost 3 bases to trimming and J lost 4 bases, with 16 bases between them.

This clone was observed once. The CDR3 DNA follows: TGCAGCGTTCCTCGGGGGAGCTCCTACAATGAGCAGTTCTTC. As protein: CSVPRGSSYNEQFF. The chain combines TRBV29-1 with TRBJ2-1, with a possible D match to TRBD2 (6 bases). The germline gives CDR1 SQVTM, CDR2 ANQGSEA. CDR3 size: 14 residues. V lost 5 bases and J lost 0, with 11 bases in between.

The chain recombines TRBV12-3 or TRBV12-4 with TRBJ2-7, with D tentatively TRBD1 (6 bases). The CDR3 has 13 residues. V was trimmed by 7 bases and J by 3 bases, leaving 13 bases between them. The CDR3 sequence: CASKKDSGYEQYF. The CDR3 region has the DNA TGTGCCAGCAAAAAGGACAGTGGCTACGAGCAGTACTTC.

This clone showed up just a few times. V usage is TRBV4-2 and J usage is TRBJ2-1, with TRBD2 as a possible D gene (7 bases). Germline CDR1 reads LGHNA; CDR2 reads YNFKEQ. The V and J ends lost 3 bases and 6 bases respectively, with 21 bases between them. The CDR3 sequence is 17 residues long. In nucleotides, the CDR3 is TGTGCCAGCAGCCACGATCTCCCGGGGGGCCAGGGCAATGAGCAGTTCTTC. It is translated as CASSHDLPGGQGNEQFF.

This clone occurred a few times. J is TRBJ2-2 and V is TRBV19, with 8 nucleotides matching TRBD1. Germline-derived CDR1 and CDR2 are LNHDA and SQIVND (reference sequence). Trimming cost V 5 bases and J 4 bases; bases outside gene matches: 9. The CDR3 has 16 residues. The CDR3 sequence: CASSVKTGAGTGELFF. The CDR3 nucleotides are TGTGCCAGTAGTGTAAAGACAGGGGCGGGCACCGGGGAGCTGTTTTTT.

This chain links TRBV18 with TRBJ2-3, with 10 bases aligning to TRBD1. The junction had 4 bases not matched to a gene; V was cut back by 1 base and J by 6 bases. CDR3 length: 15 residues. Germline lookup yields CDR1 KGHSH and CDR2 LQKENI. The CDR3 nucleotides read TGTGCCAGCTCACCACGGGACAGGGGTACGGATACGCAGTATTTT. This encodes CASSPRDRGTDTQYF.

The chain uses TRBV7-2 and TRBJ1-6, with 9 positions matching TRBD1. Per the germline V gene, CDR1 is SGHTA and CDR2 is FQGNSA. The CDR3 contains 15 residues. J lost 8 bases, V lost 4 bases, and 6 bases had no gene match. This CDR3 is CASSSLTGGYSPLHF. DNA of the CDR3: TGTGCCAGCAGCTCTTTGACAGGGGGATATTCACCCCTCCACTTT.

Written as DNA, the CDR3 is TGTGCCAGCAGCTTAGCTACAGCGAACACTGAAGCTTTCTTT. The encoded protein is CASSLATANTEAFF. The J gene is TRBJ1-1, the V gene TRBV7-9; D ambiguous. The CDR3 spans 14 residues. The germline gives CDR1 SEHNR, CDR2 FQNEAQ (reference sequence). The germline V and J ends were trimmed by 0 bases and 1 base, with 6 bases remaining between them.

This clone was seen a handful of times. The V call is TRBV7-9, the J call TRBJ2-3, with 13 nucleotides matching TRBD2. After removal of 6 bases from V and 0 bases from J, the junction contained 9 bases not matched to a gene. Germline V gives CDR1 SEHNR, CDR2 FQNEAQ (reference sequence). The CDR3 totals 18 residues. The CDR3 DNA is TGTGCCAGCAGACATCCGACTAGCGGGGGGCCGAGCACAGATACGCAGTATTTT. This codes for CASRHPTSGGPSTDTQYF.

In this sample, this clone turned up once. The chain uses TRBV3-1 (or the pseudogene TRBV3-2) and TRBJ2-3, with D perhaps matching TRBD2 (5 bases). The CDR3 sequence is 16 residues long. Trimming shortened V by 1 base and J by 7 bases, and 18 bases separated the two germline ends. In germline, CDR1 is LGHDT, CDR2 YNNKEL (reference sequence). The CDR3: CASSQGSLAGRNTQYF. The CDR3 DNA follows: TGTGCCAGCAGCCAAGGTTCCCTAGCAGGTCGAAATACGCAGTATTTT.

Points on this clone: A read error may account for a junction end that differs from germline. CDR3 coding DNA: TGTGCCAGCAGCTTAGTCGGAGGGCGCAATTCCTTTAATTCACCCCTCCACTTT. As protein: CASSLVGGRNSFNSPLHF. This chain uses TRBV7-2 with TRBJ1-6; no firm D call. In germline, CDR1 is SGHTA, CDR2 FQGNSA. This CDR3 region has 18 residues.

V is TRBV9 and J is TRBJ1-1, with 11 bases that match TRBD1. The germline V gene has CDR1 SGDLS and CDR2 YYNGEE. There are 16 residues in the CDR3. Germline trimming cut 0 bases from V and 5 bases from J; bases unmatched to any gene: 6. CDR3 residues: CASSVGGQGVDTEAFF. CDR3 nucleotides: TGTGCCAGCAGCGTAGGGGGACAGGGGGTGGATACTGAAGCTTTCTTT.

The chain uses TRBV5-4 and TRBJ2-2, with D possibly matching TRBD2 (6 bases). The CDR3 spans 14 residues. Germline values: CDR1 SGHNT, CDR2 YYREEE (reference sequence). The ends were cut back, 4 bases at V and 4 bases at J, with 11 bases in the middle. The CDR3 spells CASSIPGATGELFF. CDR3 coding DNA: TGTGCCAGCAGCATTCCGGGAGCCACCGGGGAGCTGTTTTTT. Combining the CDR3 with reference TRBV5-4 and TRBJ2-2 gives the whole variable domain ETGVTQSPTHLIKTRGQQVTLRCSSQSGHNTVSWYQQALGQGPQFIFQYYREEENGRGNFPPRFSGLQFPNYSSELNVNALELDDSALYLCASSIPGATGELFFGEGSRLTVL.

The chain combines TRBV10-3 with TRBJ2-3, with 10 bases lining up with TRBD1. This CDR3 has 15 residues. In germline, CDR1 is ENHRY, CDR2 SYGVKD. The V and J ends lost 5 bases and 4 bases, in that order; junction bases with no gene match: 6. DNA of the CDR3: TGTGCCATCAGTCCCGGACAGGGGGTGGCAGATACGCAGTATTTT. It yields the protein CAISPGQGVADTQYF.

This chain uses TRBV7-9 with TRBJ1-2, with no clear D. This CDR3 has 13 amino acids. The V and J ends lost 1 base and 8 bases respectively, with 11 bases between them. CDR1 and CDR2 (germline): SEHNR, FQNEAQ (reference sequence). CDR3 residues: CASSLEFGSGYTF. CDR3 DNA sequence: TGTGCCAGCAGCTTAGAATTCGGGAGCGGCTACACCTTC.

The chain links TRBV6-1 to TRBJ2-3, with D perhaps TRBD1 (6 bases). Between the trimmed V and J ends, which lost 4 bases and 0 bases, there was a span of 20 bases. The germline gives CDR1 MNHNS, CDR2 SASEGT. CDR3 length: 18 amino acids. The CDR3 DNA is TGTGCCAGCAGTGCCCTCGGGCTACAGGGTCCAAGCACAGATACGCAGTATTTT. Its protein is CASSALGLQGPSTDTQYF.

This chain joins TRBV7-9 and TRBJ2-2; no definite D call. The CDR3 covers 15 residues. CDR1 and CDR2 from the germline V gene are SEHNR and FQNEAQ (reference sequence). The V and J ends lost 5 bases and 1 base respectively, with 11 bases between them. The CDR3 loop reads CASSQAVGNTGELFF. The CDR3 DNA reads TGTGCCAGCAGCCAGGCCGTGGGGAACACCGGGGAGCTGTTTTTT.

The chain joins TRBV5-1 to TRBJ2-5, with TRBD1 matching 8 bases. This CDR3 is built from 14 residues. The germline CDR1 and CDR2 sequences are SGHRS and YFSETQ. J gave up 0 bases and V 4 bases, and 2 bases lay outside the gene matches. The CDR3 region has the DNA TGCGCCAGCAGCACAGGGGGGTACCAAGAGACCCAGTACTTC. Translated, it gives CASSTGGYQETQYF. The variable domain in full, with the rest retrieved from reference TRBV5-1 and TRBJ2-5, is KAGVTQTPRYLIKTRGQQVTLSCSPISGHRSVSWYQQTPGQGLQFLFEYFSETQRNKGNFPGRFSGRQFSNSRSEMNVSTLELGDSALYLCASSTGGYQETQYFGPGTRLLVL.